Given below is one T cell receptor beta chain in context. Its antigen is as yet unknown. The sample originates from a study of shared clonotypes between healthy human individuals. Turning to the study itself: Each donor's CD4 naive and CD4 memory cells filled three plates apiece, CD8 naive two, and CD8 memory one. Points from the study as a whole: What rarefaction showed was incomplete sorted-subset sequencing despite large depth.

Looked up from germline, CDR1 is SGHDN and CDR2 is FVKESK. This CDR3 comprises 13 residues. The V end was cut by 4 bases, the J end by 4 bases, with 10 bases between. Study processing details: Filtering of immunoSEQ junctional sequences could not match full-length read filtering. Generated by immunoSEQ multiplex PCR, the TCRdb table keeps only in-frame clones and is missing some. The V and J calls and clone size are taken from that table; D and trimming were inferred from the DNA. The table records millions of clones, 95% of them present only once. The source is a young man in good health. Sequenced input: naive CD4+ T cells sorted from blood. Subset denoted: CD45RA+ positively selected. The V call is TRBV14, the J call TRBJ2-5; D may correspond to TRBD1 or TRBD2 (5 bases each). The CDR3 is CASSPGAVETQYF. CDR3 nucleotides: TGTGCCAGCAGCCCCGGGGCCGTAGAGACCCAGTACTTC.